The 22 T cell receptor beta chains listed next were all sequenced from one sample in a study of blood T cell repertoires in COVID-19. Profiled with immunoSEQ multiplex PCR; TCRdb holds only in-frame clones, not every one. The sample consists of approximately 140,000 clones, over 75% of them appearing once. Sequenced material: PBMCs or T cells enriched from blood (not recorded which). These receptors were obtained from a man aged 50-59 years in a cohort exposed to, infected with or recovered from COVID-19 (not recorded which).

A few counts support this clone. V gene TRBV18 combines with J gene TRBJ1-5, with 8 bases matching TRBD1. Trimming removed 4 bases from V and 2 bases from J; junction bases left unmatched: 7. The germline V gene has CDR1 KGHSH and CDR2 LQKENI. The length of the CDR3 is 16 residues. Here the CDR3 reads CASSHNGGQGNQPQHF. The DNA of the CDR3 is TGTGCCAGCTCACATAACGGGGGACAGGGCAATCAGCCCCAGCATTTT.

This chain links TRBV27 with TRBJ1-2; 8 bases agree with TRBD1. J lost 4 bases, V lost 5 bases, and 15 bases had no gene match. There are 17 residues in the CDR3. Germline CDR1 reads MNHEY; CDR2 reads SMNVEV (reference sequence). CDR3 in DNA: TGTGCCAGCAGTCCCAGACCGGGACAGGATCCCTTCTATGGCTACACCTTC. Translating gives CASSPRPGQDPFYGYTF.

The rearrangement joins TRBV3-1 (or the pseudogene TRBV3-2) to TRBJ1-1; TRBD1 matches at 9 bases. CDR3 length: 14 residues. The ends lost 0 bases at V and 10 bases at J; junction bases unmatched: 6. Germline V gene lookup returns CDR1 LGHDT and CDR2 YNNKEL (reference sequence). This chain's CDR3 is CASSQEGQGSRAFF. The CDR3 bases are TGTGCCAGCAGCCAAGAGGGACAGGGAAGTCGAGCTTTCTTT.

V usage is TRBV20-1 and J usage is TRBJ2-2; D uncertain. V lost 3 bases and J lost 6, with 5 bases in between. From germline, CDR1 is DFQATT and CDR2 SNEGSKA (reference sequence). The CDR3 loop spans 11 amino acids. The CDR3 coding sequence is TGCAGTGCTAGGTTCGCCGGGGAGCTGTTTTTT. It codes for CSARFAGELFF.

This clone appeared a single time. The chain has TRBV5-4 and TRBJ2-2, with D possibly matching TRBD2 (6 bases). The CDR3 loop spans 16 amino acids. V was cut by 1 base and J by 6 bases, with 16 bases left in between. Per the germline V gene, CDR1 is SGHNT and CDR2 is YYREEE (reference sequence). In DNA, the CDR3 is TGTGCCAGCAGCTTGCGCCCGTGGCGGGACTCCGGGGAGCTGTTTTTT. This gives the protein CASSLRPWRDSGELFF.

The chain joins TRBV3-1 (or the pseudogene TRBV3-2) to TRBJ1-2; TRBD1 matches at 9 bases. This CDR3 spans 14 amino acids. Trimming removed 4 bases from V and 4 bases from J; junction bases left unmatched: 4. Germline V gene data show CDR1 as LGHDT and CDR2 as YNNKEL (reference sequence). The DNA of the CDR3 is TGTGCCAGCAGCCCGGGGACAGGGATCTATGGCTACACCTTC. Its translation: CASSPGTGIYGYTF.

The chain links TRBV5-4 to TRBJ2-2; 7 bases are shared with TRBD2. This CDR3 is built from 15 residues. Germline CDR1 and CDR2: SGHNT and YYREEE (reference sequence). V shed 5 bases and J 2 bases; nucleotides not matched to a gene: 6. CDR3 sequence: CASSTRDYNTGELFF. CDR3 in DNA: TGTGCCAGCAGTACCCGGGACTACAACACCGGGGAGCTGTTTTTT.

This sequence joins TRBV4-3 and TRBJ2-2; 8 nucleotides match TRBD1. The CDR3 spans 15 residues. Germline loops: CDR1 LGHNA, CDR2 YSLEER. With V trimmed by 4 bases and J by 1 base, 2 bases remained unmatched. As DNA, the CDR3 is TGCGCCAGCAGCCCTGGGACAGGGAACACCGGGGAGCTGTTTTTT. Translated, it gives CASSPGTGNTGELFF.

The V call is TRBV18, the J call TRBJ1-2, with 7 nucleotides matching TRBD1. V shed 0 bases, J shed 8 bases, and the junction held 15 bases outside the gene matches. Germline V lookup: CDR1 KGHSH, CDR2 LQKENI. The CDR3 runs 17 residues. The CDR3 is CASSPPMTGHHIRGYTF. Here the CDR3 DNA reads TGTGCCAGCTCACCACCTATGACAGGGCATCACATCAGGGGCTACACCTTC.

The J gene is TRBJ1-2, the V gene TRBV6-1; unclear D gene. The CDR3 consists of 16 residues. CDR1 MNHNS and CDR2 SASEGT come from the germline V gene. V was shortened by 1 base and J by 4 bases, with 16 bases between the two germline ends. The CDR3 sequence: CASSEVMADSTYGYTF. The DNA of the CDR3 is TGTGCCAGCAGTGAAGTCATGGCGGACTCTACCTATGGCTACACCTTC.

The chain employs TRBV10-3 and TRBJ2-2, with D possibly being TRBD2 (5 bases). V was clipped by 2 bases and J by 1 base, with 5 bases between them. The CDR3 runs 14 residues. CDR1 and CDR2 from the germline V gene are ENHRY and SYGVKD. DNA of the CDR3: TGTGCCATCAGTGAGGCGGGGAACACCGGGGAGCTGTTTTTT. It yields the protein CAISEAGNTGELFF.

V is TRBV6-5 and J is TRBJ1-2; the D is unclear. Germline V gene data show CDR1 as MNHEY and CDR2 as SVGAGI. This CDR3 is 12 amino acids long. The V end was cut by 6 bases, the J end by 4 bases, with 9 bases between. CDR3 sequence reads: CASSLGGYGYTF. The CDR3 nucleotides are TGTGCCAGCAGCTTAGGAGGCTATGGCTACACCTTC.

The CDR3 loop reads CASSSSGTPSYEQYF. CDR3 bases: TGTGCCAGTAGTTCATCCGGGACTCCATCCTACGAGCAGTACTTC. The chain recombines TRBV19 with TRBJ2-7; perhaps TRBD2 as D (6 bases). Between the trimmed V and J ends, which lost 5 bases and 1 base, there was a span of 15 bases. Germline CDR1 and CDR2: LNHDA and SQIVND (reference sequence). This CDR3 spans 15 amino acids.

This clone has a single count. The gene calls are TRBV28 and TRBJ2-3; 7 bases agree with TRBD2. The trim removed 6 bases at V and 11 bases at J, leaving 17 bases unmatched. Germline values: CDR1 MDHEN, CDR2 SYDVKM. The CDR3 extends over 15 amino acids. CDR3 bases: TGTGCCAGCAGCCCCGCGGCAGGCACTTGGGGGGGGCAGTATTTT. Its translation: CASSPAAGTWGGQYF.

CDR3 DNA sequence: TGTGCCAGCAGCCTGGACAGCAGCCCCAGTAATTCACCCCTCCACTTT. It is translated as CASSLDSSPSNSPLHF. The chain couples TRBV28 to TRBJ1-6; D might be TRBD1 (6 bases). V lost 6 bases, J lost 6 bases, and 18 bases lay in between. The CDR3 has 16 amino acids. The germline gives CDR1 MDHEN, CDR2 SYDVKM.

The genes are TRBV9 and TRBJ1-1; tentative D call: TRBD1 (6 bases). The V end lost 0 bases, the J end lost 1 base, and 10 bases lay between the germline ends. This CDR3 region has 15 residues. Per germline, CDR1 SGDLS and CDR2 YYNGEE. CDR3 sequence: CASSVGARGNTEAFF. The CDR3 nucleotides are TGTGCCAGCAGCGTAGGGGCCAGGGGGAACACTGAAGCTTTCTTT.

Here the CDR3 reads CASSSRRGGEGETQYF. DNA for the CDR3: TGTGCCAGCAGCAGCCGGCGAGGGGGCGAGGGAGAGACCCAGTACTTC. The rearrangement uses TRBV7-9 and TRBJ2-5; 7 positions agree with TRBD1. Germline V gives CDR1 SEHNR, CDR2 FQNEAQ (reference sequence). This CDR3 contains 16 residues. The J segment lost 4 bases and the V segment lost 5 bases, leaving 13 bases of the junction unmatched.

The chain carries TRBV19 and TRBJ2-1, with a weak D call TRBD2 (7 bases). Per germline, CDR1 LNHDA and CDR2 SQIVND (reference sequence). The V end lost 7 bases, the J end lost 5 bases, and 12 bases lay between the germline ends. The CDR3 extends over 13 amino acids. For the CDR3, the DNA is TGTGCCAGTAAGAGGGGGGGGAACAATGAGCAGTTCTTC. This sequence encodes CASKRGGNNEQFF. Full variable domain (missing parts from reference TRBV19 and TRBJ2-1): DGGITQSPKYLFRKEGQNVTLSCEQNLNHDAMYWYRQDPGQGLRLIYYSQIVNDFQKGDIAEGYSVSREKKESFPLTVTSAQKNPTAFYLCASKRGGNNEQFFGPGTRLTVL.

V usage is TRBV19 and J usage is TRBJ2-1; 9 nucleotides match TRBD1. This CDR3 has 16 residues. Per the germline V gene, CDR1 is LNHDA and CDR2 is SQIVND (reference sequence). V gave up 5 bases and J gave up 4 bases; unmatched junction bases: 9. The CDR3 protein is CASSVQGAPIYNEQFF. For the CDR3, the DNA is TGTGCCAGTAGTGTACAGGGGGCGCCCATTTACAATGAGCAGTTCTTC.

The chain links TRBV7-9 to TRBJ2-7; no clear D gene. The germline V and J ends were trimmed by 5 bases and 4 bases, with 9 bases remaining between them. The CDR3 consists of 12 residues. Germline loops: CDR1 SEHNR, CDR2 FQNEAQ (reference sequence). This CDR3 is CASSHDGYEQYF. The CDR3 nucleotides read TGTGCCAGCAGCCACGACGGGTACGAGCAGTACTTC. Together with reference TRBV7-9 and TRBJ2-7, the CDR3 gives the full variable domain: DTGVSQNPRHKITKRGQNVTFRCDPISEHNRLYWYRQTLGQGPEFLTYFQNEAQLEKSRLLSDRFSAERPKGSFSTLEIQRTEQGDSAMYLCASSHDGYEQYFGPGTRLTVT.

This clone was detected only once. This rearrangement joins TRBV10-2 to TRBJ1-2; D is perhaps TRBD1 (5 bases). Germline lookup yields CDR1 WSHSY and CDR2 SAAADI. The V end was cut by 3 bases, the J end by 0 bases, with 8 bases between. The CDR3 length is 14 residues. The CDR3 DNA sequence: TGCGCCAGCAGTGAATTAGGGGCTAACTATGGCTACACCTTC. Its protein is CASSELGANYGYTF.

The chain links TRBV11-2 to TRBJ1-2; D gene ambiguous. The V gene's germline CDR1 is SGHAT and CDR2 FQNNGV. The CDR3 length is 15 residues. The V gene lost 1 base and the J gene lost 7 bases, with 16 bases spanning the gap. The CDR3 DNA follows: TGTGCCAGCAGCTTAGGCATCGAGGGTGGGCTTGGCTACACCTTC. This codes for CASSLGIEGGLGYTF.